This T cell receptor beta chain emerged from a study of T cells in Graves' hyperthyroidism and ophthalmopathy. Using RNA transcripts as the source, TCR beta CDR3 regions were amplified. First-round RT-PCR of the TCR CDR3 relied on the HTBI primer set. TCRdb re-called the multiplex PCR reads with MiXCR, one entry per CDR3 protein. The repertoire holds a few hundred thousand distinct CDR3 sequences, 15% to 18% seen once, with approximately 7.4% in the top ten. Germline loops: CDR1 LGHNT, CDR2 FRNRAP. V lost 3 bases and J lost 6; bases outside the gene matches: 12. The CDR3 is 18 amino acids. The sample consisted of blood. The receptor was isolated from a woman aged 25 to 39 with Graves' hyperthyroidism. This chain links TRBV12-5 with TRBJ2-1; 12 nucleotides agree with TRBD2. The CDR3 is CASGFLGLLAGGFNEQFF. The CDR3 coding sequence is TGTGCTAGTGGTTTTTTGGGCTTACTAGCGGGAGGCTTCAATGAGCAGTTCTTC.